Described below is a single T cell receptor beta chain sequence and its context. Its antigen is undetermined. The data belong to a study of T cell responses to AZD1222 COVID-19 vaccine. Study-wide results and limits: Unmutated variant regions are reportedly the target of nearly half of TCRs that are spike-specific. Possibly, clonal diversity was underestimated; donors were largely white British and included more females.

Produced via immunoSEQ multiplex PCR; TCRdb's table is partial and in-frame only. Here the sample spans roughly 100,000 clones, approximately 91% being singletons. The germline CDR1 and CDR2 sequences are MNHNS and SASEGT. With 3 bases removed from V and 3 bases from J, the gap between germline ends came to 8 bases. This CDR3 is built from 13 residues. V and J are TRBV6-1 and TRBJ1-2, with D unresolved. The sample in question was peripheral blood, obtained on day 0 of AZD1222 vaccination. This receptor was identified in an adult in good health. This CDR3 reads CASSDTRDYGYTF. The CDR3 DNA reads as TGTGCCAGCAGTGATACACGGGACTATGGCTACACCTTC.